Described below is a single TCR beta chain sequence and its context. What it binds is unknown. This specimen comes from a study of breast tumors, draining lymph nodes, adjacent tissues. Whole-study results and caveats: Tumors had less TCR diversity than lymph nodes, more than nontumor tissue.

TCRdb reprocessed the multiplex PCR reads with MiXCR, giving one entry per CDR3 protein. The table has some 130,000 distinct CDR3 sequences, 20% to 25% seen once. The CDR3 runs 11 residues. Germline CDR1 LNHDA, CDR2 SQIVND (reference sequence). V gave up 6 bases and J gave up 16 bases; unmatched junction bases: 9. Axillary draining lymph nodes of breast cancer patients supplied the node samples. The sequence was collected from a female donor with breast cancer. Some clones in this sample may be carry-over from other donors' samples. What was sequenced was axillary lymph node tissue. The J gene is TRBJ2-1, the V gene TRBV19, with TRBD2 identical over 7 bases. The CDR3 DNA follows: TGTGCCAGTAGCCTCCAGCGGGATTTTTTCTTC. It yields the protein CASSLQRDFFF. The full variable domain, completed using reference TRBV19 and TRBJ2-1, is DGGITQSPKYLFRKEGQNVTLSCEQNLNHDAMYWYRQDPGQGLRLIYYSQIVNDFQKGDIAEGYSVSREKKESFPLTVTSAQKNPTAFYLCASSLQRDFFFGPGTRLTVL.